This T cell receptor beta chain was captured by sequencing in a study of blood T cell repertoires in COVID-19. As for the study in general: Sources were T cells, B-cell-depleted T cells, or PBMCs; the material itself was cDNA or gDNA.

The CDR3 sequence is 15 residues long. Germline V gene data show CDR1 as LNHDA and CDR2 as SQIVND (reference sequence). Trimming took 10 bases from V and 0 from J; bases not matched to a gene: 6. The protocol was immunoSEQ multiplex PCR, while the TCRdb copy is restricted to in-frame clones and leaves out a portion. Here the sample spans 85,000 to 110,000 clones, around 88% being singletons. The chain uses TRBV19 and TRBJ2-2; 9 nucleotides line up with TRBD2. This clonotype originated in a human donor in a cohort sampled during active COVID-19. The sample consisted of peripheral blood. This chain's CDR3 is CATFGGRANTGELFF. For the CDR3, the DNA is TGTGCCACCTTTGGCGGGAGGGCGAACACCGGGGAGCTGTTTTTT.